The following is a TCR beta chain sequence with its context. Its antigen is not identified. Per germline, CDR1 SGHVS and CDR2 FQNEAQ. This CDR3 is built from 15 residues. Trimming took 3 bases from V and 2 from J, leaving 13 bases between them. The data were obtained in a study of cytomegalovirus exposure and HLA in healthy donors. Study-wide results and limits: Reports showed the classifier diagnosing cytomegalovirus status with high specificity and sensitivity. A missense variant in DCLRE1C was later tied to TCR beta V- and J-gene trimming. Based on reports, TCR beta sequences accurately predicted HLA-A and HLA-B alleles for most subjects.

The PCR had 60 Vbeta and 13 Jbeta primers. The table came from immunoSEQ multiplex PCR; TCRdb's copy has only in-frame clones and leaves some out. The top ten clones hold roughly 3% of a sample with tens of thousands of clones, 90% of them seen once. The V gene is TRBV7-8, the J gene TRBJ1-1; D is unclear. The TCR originated in a woman aged 18-29 years in good health and CMV-seronegative. Sequences were obtained from PBMCs. The CDR3 coding sequence is TGTGCCAGCAGCTTGGGCAGACCCCGAAACACTGAAGCTTTCTTT. This codes for CASSLGRPRNTEAFF.